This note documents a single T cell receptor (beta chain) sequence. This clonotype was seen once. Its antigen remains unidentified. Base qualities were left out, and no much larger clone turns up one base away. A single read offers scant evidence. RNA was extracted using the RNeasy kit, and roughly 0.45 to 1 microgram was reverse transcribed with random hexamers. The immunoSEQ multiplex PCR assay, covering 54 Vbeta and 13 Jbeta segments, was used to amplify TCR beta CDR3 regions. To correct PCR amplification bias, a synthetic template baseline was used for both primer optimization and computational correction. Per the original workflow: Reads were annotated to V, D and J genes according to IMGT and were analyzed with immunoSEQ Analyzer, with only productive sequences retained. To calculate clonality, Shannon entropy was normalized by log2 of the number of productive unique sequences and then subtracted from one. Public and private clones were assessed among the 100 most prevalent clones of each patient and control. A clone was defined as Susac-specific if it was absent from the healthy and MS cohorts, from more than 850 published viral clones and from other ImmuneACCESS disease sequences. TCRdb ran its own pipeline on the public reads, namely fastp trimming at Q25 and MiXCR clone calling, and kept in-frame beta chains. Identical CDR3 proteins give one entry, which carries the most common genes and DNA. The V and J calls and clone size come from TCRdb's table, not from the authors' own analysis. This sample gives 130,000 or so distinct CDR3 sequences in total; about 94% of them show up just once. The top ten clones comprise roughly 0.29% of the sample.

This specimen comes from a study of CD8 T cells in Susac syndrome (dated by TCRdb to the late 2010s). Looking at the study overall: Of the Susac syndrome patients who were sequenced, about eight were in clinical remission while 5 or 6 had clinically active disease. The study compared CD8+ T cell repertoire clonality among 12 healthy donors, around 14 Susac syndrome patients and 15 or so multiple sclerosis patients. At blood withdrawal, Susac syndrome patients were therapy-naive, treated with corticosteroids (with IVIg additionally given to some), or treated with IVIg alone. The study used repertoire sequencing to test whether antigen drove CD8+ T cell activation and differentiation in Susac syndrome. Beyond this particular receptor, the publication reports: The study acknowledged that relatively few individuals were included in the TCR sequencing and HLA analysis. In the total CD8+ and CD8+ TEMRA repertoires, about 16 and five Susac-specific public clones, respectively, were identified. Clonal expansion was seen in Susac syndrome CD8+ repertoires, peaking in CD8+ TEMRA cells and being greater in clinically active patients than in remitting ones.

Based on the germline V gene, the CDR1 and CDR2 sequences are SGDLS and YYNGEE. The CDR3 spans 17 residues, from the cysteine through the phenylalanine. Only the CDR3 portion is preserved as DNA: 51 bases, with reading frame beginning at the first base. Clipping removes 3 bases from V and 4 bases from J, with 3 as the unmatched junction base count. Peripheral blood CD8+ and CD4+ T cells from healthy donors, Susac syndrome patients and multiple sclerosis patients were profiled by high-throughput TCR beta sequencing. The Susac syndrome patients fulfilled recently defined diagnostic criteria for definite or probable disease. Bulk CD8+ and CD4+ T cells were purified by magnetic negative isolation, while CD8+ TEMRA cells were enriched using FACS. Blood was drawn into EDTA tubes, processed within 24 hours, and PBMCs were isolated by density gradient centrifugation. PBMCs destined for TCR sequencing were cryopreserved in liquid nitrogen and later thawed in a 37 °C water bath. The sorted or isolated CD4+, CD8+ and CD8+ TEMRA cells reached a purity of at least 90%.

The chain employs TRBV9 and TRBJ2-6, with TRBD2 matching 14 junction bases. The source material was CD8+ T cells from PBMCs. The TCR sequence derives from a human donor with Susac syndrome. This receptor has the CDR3 CASSAGLAGAGANVLTF. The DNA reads TGTGCCAGCAGCGCGGGACTAGCGGGGGCCGGGGCCAACGTCCTGACTTTC.